A single sample is the source of the 16 T cell receptor beta chains below, sequenced in a study of control samples from healthy donors and cancer patients. Sequencing was performed with immunoSEQ multiplex PCR; in TCRdb, only in-frame clones are kept and a portion is missing. The top ten hold around 2.2% of the sample, which has some 150,000 clones, over 90% seen once. Sequenced material: blood. The receptors shown here come from a man over 45 in good health.

The CDR3 DNA sequence: TGTGCCAGCAGTTACTCGAGGACTAGCGGTTCCTACGAGCAGTACTTC. This translates into CASSYSRTSGSYEQYF. The V gene is TRBV6-2 or TRBV6-3, the J gene TRBJ2-7; 10 bases fit TRBD2. The germline CDR1 and CDR2 sequences are MNHEY and SVGEGT. Germline trimming cut 0 bases from V and 1 base from J; bases unmatched to any gene: 3. This CDR3 has 16 residues.

The V gene is TRBV23-1, the J gene TRBJ1-1; TRBD1 agrees at 7 bases. TRBV23-1 is classed as an ORF, of uncertain function. This CDR3 contains 16 residues. V was clipped by 7 bases and J by 0 bases; unmatched bases: 11. CDR3: CASTRQGWAVNTEAFF. The CDR3 coding sequence is TGCGCCAGCACCCGACAGGGATGGGCGGTGAACACTGAAGCTTTCTTT.

CDR3 nucleotide sequence: TGTGCCAGCAGTTACTCGGGGGCGCGGCAAGAGACCCAGTACTTC. Translated: CASSYSGARQETQYF. This chain links TRBV6-6 with TRBJ2-5; TRBD1 might be the D (6 bases). CDR1 is MNHNY, CDR2 SVGAGI, per germline (reference sequence). CDR3 length: 15 amino acids. Trimming took 0 bases from V and 2 from J, leaving 10 bases between them.

This sequence joins TRBV5-4 and TRBJ2-3, with 11 bases aligning to TRBD2. The CDR3 has 17 residues. V lost 3 bases, J lost 2 bases, and 8 bases stayed unmatched. Germline lookup yields CDR1 SGHNT and CDR2 YYREEE (reference sequence). CDR3 sequence reads: CASSSIAGGGPTDTQYF. The CDR3 DNA sequence: TGTGCCAGCAGCTCCATAGCGGGAGGGGGGCCCACAGATACGCAGTATTTT.

V is TRBV6-1 and J is TRBJ2-1, with no clear D. Germline CDR1 MNHNS, CDR2 SASEGT. This CDR3 comprises 12 residues. The V end lost 2 bases, the J end lost 5 bases, and 4 bases lay between the germline ends. The CDR3 sequence is CASSEINNEQFF. CDR3 coding DNA: TGTGCCAGCAGTGAAATAAACAATGAGCAGTTCTTC.

The chain combines TRBV5-4 with TRBJ1-5, with TRBD1 as a possible D gene (5 bases). Germline V gene lookup returns CDR1 SGHNT and CDR2 YYREEE (reference sequence). V lost 5 bases, J lost 2 bases, and 11 bases lay in between. The CDR3 has 14 residues. The CDR3 protein is CASSQGGGNQPQHF. The CDR3 DNA reads as TGTGCCAGCAGTCAGGGAGGGGGCAATCAGCCCCAGCATTTT.

J is TRBJ2-7 and V is TRBV3-1 (or the pseudogene TRBV3-2); D is tentatively TRBD1 or TRBD2 (5 bases each). Looked up from germline, CDR1 is LGHDT and CDR2 is YNNKEL (reference sequence). V was cut by 4 bases and J by 3 bases, with 13 bases left in between. The CDR3 spans 14 residues. CDR3 DNA sequence: TGTGCCAGCAGCCGGGACGCCACTCACTACGAGCAGTACTTC. Translation: CASSRDATHYEQYF.

The genes are TRBV15 and TRBJ2-2; D is unresolved. The germline gives CDR1 LNHNV, CDR2 YYDKDF (reference sequence). This CDR3 contains 14 residues. V was shortened by 3 bases and J by 5 bases, with 10 bases between the two germline ends. The CDR3 DNA reads TGTGCCACCAGCAGCTGGGGTGGGACCGGGGAGCTGTTTTTT. Translating it yields CATSSWGGTGELFF.

This clone was observed a single time. The gene calls are TRBV7-9 and TRBJ2-1; D unresolved. CDR1 and CDR2 (germline): SEHNR, FQNEAQ (reference sequence). V was shortened by 3 bases and J by 1 base, with 7 bases between the two germline ends. The CDR3 is 14 amino acids. The CDR3 coding sequence is TGTGCCAGCAGCTTGACCGGATCCTACAATGAGCAGTTCTTC. Its translation is CASSLTGSYNEQFF.

The chain joins TRBV6-5 to TRBJ2-7; TRBD2 aligns across 12 bases. The CDR3 is made up of 15 amino acids. V lost 7 bases, J lost 1 base, and 5 bases stayed unmatched. Germline CDR1 is MNHEY and CDR2 is SVGAGI. CDR3 coding DNA: TGTGCCAGCACTCCCCTAGCGGGAGGGTCCTACGAGCAGTACTTC. As protein: CASTPLAGGSYEQYF.

The chain employs TRBV28 and TRBJ1-6, with D hard to call. Germline V gives CDR1 MDHEN, CDR2 SYDVKM. The CDR3 covers 15 residues. The ends were cut back, 5 bases at V and 6 bases at J, with 14 bases in the middle. The CDR3 DNA is TGTGCCAGCAGTCCTCCCGGACGGTCTAATTCACCCCTCCACTTT. It yields the protein CASSPPGRSNSPLHF.

The DNA of the CDR3 is TGTGCCAGCAGCCATCGCGGAGGGCCAGATACGCAGTATTTT. Translating gives CASSHRGGPDTQYF. The chain recombines TRBV3-1 (or the pseudogene TRBV3-2) with TRBJ2-3, with D possibly matching TRBD2 (6 bases). The CDR3 spans 14 residues. Trimming stripped 3 bases from V and 4 bases from J, with 11 bases between. Germline V CDR1 and CDR2: LGHDT, YNNKEL (reference sequence).

The gene calls are TRBV7-3 and TRBJ2-5; TRBD2 might be the D (6 bases). This CDR3 contains 15 residues. Looked up from germline, CDR1 is SGHTA and CDR2 is FQGTGA. V dropped 5 bases and J dropped 5 bases, with 18 bases sitting between them. Here the CDR3 DNA reads TGTGCCAGCAGCCCCGCCGGGACTCTCCACGAGACCCAGTACTTC. Residues: CASSPAGTLHETQYF.

This clone was detected only once. V usage is TRBV3-1 (or the pseudogene TRBV3-2) and J usage is TRBJ2-1; 11 bases fit TRBD2. Germline values: CDR1 LGHDT, CDR2 YNNKEL (reference sequence). V lost 1 base, J lost 4 bases, and 0 bases stayed unmatched. The CDR3 has 15 residues. In DNA, the CDR3 is TGTGCCAGCAGCCAAGTAGCGGGAGGGTACAATGAGCAGTTCTTC. Translation: CASSQVAGGYNEQFF.

This sequence joins TRBV24-1 and TRBJ1-6, with D uncertain. The germline gives CDR1 KGHDR, CDR2 SFDVKD. Trimming took 4 bases from V and 10 from J, leaving 13 bases between them. The CDR3 runs 14 residues. The CDR3 loop is CATSEGGAGSPLHF. CDR3 sequence (DNA): TGTGCCACCAGTGAGGGCGGCGCTGGGTCACCCCTCCACTTT.

The chain combines TRBV6-5 with TRBJ2-1; D unclear. The CDR3 contains 16 residues. Per the germline V gene, CDR1 is MNHEY and CDR2 is SVGAGI. The V gene lost 3 bases and the J gene lost 0 bases, with 12 bases spanning the gap. DNA of the CDR3: TGTGCCAGCAGTTATTTCGCGATGGGCTCCTACAATGAGCAGTTCTTC. This sequence encodes CASSYFAMGSYNEQFF.